A selection of T cell receptor beta chains follows, all from one sample in a study of CD8 T cells in ankylosing spondylitis. In TCRdb, the 5' RACE reads were re-called with MiXCR into one record per CDR3 protein. The sample carries about 540,000 distinct CDR3 sequences, roughly 12% recorded once. The sequencing sample was made of blood, either unsorted or a sorted T cell fraction (not recorded which). The origin of the receptors is a male donor with ankylosing spondylitis. Each CDR3 is given with its conserved first and last residue. The order of the fields is V gene, J gene, clone size, D gene, CDR3 DNA, CDR3 protein. The D gene is left open where the match is weak. Not every row has a clone size; where given, it reads once, few, many or a size class.

v_gene: TRBV24-1; j_gene: TRBJ2-2; abundance: NA; d_gene: TRBD1; CDR3nt: TGTGCCACCAGTGCGTACAGGGGCAAATACACCGGGGAGCTGTTTTTT; CDR3aa: CATSAYRGKYTGELFF
v_gene: TRBV20-1; j_gene: TRBJ1-1; abundance: NA; d_gene: NA; CDR3nt: TGCAGTGCTAGTACCAGGACAGTTGAAGCTTTCTTT; CDR3aa: CSASTRTVEAFF
v_gene: TRBV28; j_gene: TRBJ2-2; abundance: few; d_gene: NA; CDR3nt: TGTGCCAGCAAGTTTCTGGGGTGGACCGGGGAGCTGTTTTTT; CDR3aa: CASKFLGWTGELFF
v_gene: TRBV12-3/TRBV12-4; j_gene: TRBJ1-1; abundance: few; d_gene: TRBD1; CDR3nt: TGTGCCAGCAGTTTATTCGGGACAGGCATTTACACTGAAGCTTTCTTT; CDR3aa: CASSLFGTGIYTEAFF
v_gene: TRBV11-2; j_gene: TRBJ2-1; abundance: many; d_gene: NA; CDR3nt: TGTGCCAGCAGGAACCTCATATACAATGAGCAGTTCTTC; CDR3aa: CASRNLIYNEQFF
v_gene: TRBV20-1; j_gene: TRBJ1-1; abundance: NA; d_gene: NA; CDR3nt: TGCAGTGCCGTTCGGTGGAACACTGAAGCTTTCTTT; CDR3aa: CSAVRWNTEAFF
v_gene: TRBV5-4; j_gene: TRBJ2-1; abundance: NA; d_gene: NA; CDR3nt: TGTGCCAGCAGTTTACCCACAAATCGGTTCGGTGAGCAGTTCTTC; CDR3aa: CASSLPTNRFGEQFF
v_gene: TRBV29-1; j_gene: TRBJ2-1; abundance: few; d_gene: NA; CDR3nt: TGCAGCGTTCGAGAGCGGTACAATGAGCAGTTCTTC; CDR3aa: CSVRERYNEQFF
v_gene: TRBV11-2; j_gene: TRBJ2-7; abundance: NA; d_gene: NA; CDR3nt: TGTGCCAGCAGCAGAATAGCAGGGGCCTACGAGCAGTACTTC; CDR3aa: CASSRIAGAYEQYF
v_gene: TRBV4-2; j_gene: TRBJ2-4; abundance: many; d_gene: NA; CDR3nt: TGTGCCAGCAGTACCCAGGAGAGGGGCCAAAACATTCAGTACTTC; CDR3aa: CASSTQERGQNIQYF
v_gene: TRBV4-2; j_gene: TRBJ2-5; abundance: few; d_gene: NA; CDR3nt: TGTGCCAGCAGCCAAGCCGGCCCGGGAGTTGGGGAGACCCAGTACTTC; CDR3aa: CASSQAGPGVGETQYF
v_gene: TRBV12-3/TRBV12-4; j_gene: TRBJ1-5; abundance: NA; d_gene: NA; CDR3nt: TGTGCCAGCAGTCAACAGGGAACAGTAAATCAGCCCCAGCATTTT; CDR3aa: CASSQQGTVNQPQHF
v_gene: TRBV20-1; j_gene: TRBJ1-2; abundance: many; d_gene: NA; CDR3nt: TGCAGTCCAACTGGAAGGTCAAAGGCGAGCTACACCTTC; CDR3aa: CSPTGRSKASYTF
v_gene: TRBV7-9; j_gene: TRBJ1-1; abundance: NA; d_gene: NA; CDR3nt: TGTGCCAGCAGCCCTGCAGGGACCACTGAAGCTTTCTTT; CDR3aa: CASSPAGTTEAFF
v_gene: TRBV27; j_gene: TRBJ1-1; abundance: few; d_gene: NA; CDR3nt: TGTGCCAGCAGTTTATCAGCGGGGGCGGACACTGAAGCTTTCTTT; CDR3aa: CASSLSAGADTEAFF
v_gene: TRBV3-1; j_gene: TRBJ2-1; abundance: NA; d_gene: TRBD2; CDR3nt: TGTGCCAGCAGCCCCTCTAGACTAGCGGGTGGAAGCTCCTACAATGAGCAGTTCTTC; CDR3aa: CASSPSRLAGGSSYNEQFF
v_gene: TRBV3-1; j_gene: TRBJ2-5; abundance: NA; d_gene: TRBD2; CDR3nt: TGTGCCAGCAACCCCGACTGGCGGGAGAAAAGGGCAGAGACCCAGTACTTC; CDR3aa: CASNPDWREKRAETQYF
v_gene: TRBV7-9; j_gene: TRBJ1-2; abundance: NA; d_gene: NA; CDR3nt: TGTGCCAGCAGCTTAGCTGACGGGTTTGGCTACACCTTC; CDR3aa: CASSLADGFGYTF
v_gene: TRBV20-1; j_gene: TRBJ1-4; abundance: NA; d_gene: NA; CDR3nt: TGCAGTGCTCCCAGGAATGAAAAACTGTTTTTT; CDR3aa: CSAPRNEKLFF
v_gene: TRBV2; j_gene: TRBJ1-2; abundance: NA; d_gene: NA; CDR3nt: TGTGCCAGCAGTATAAAGGGGAGCCATGGCTACACCTTC; CDR3aa: CASSIKGSHGYTF
v_gene: TRBV6-5; j_gene: TRBJ2-2; abundance: few; d_gene: NA; CDR3nt: TGTGCCAGCAGTTATATCGGGAACACCGGGGAGCTGTTTTTT; CDR3aa: CASSYIGNTGELFF
v_gene: TRBV12-3/TRBV12-4; j_gene: TRBJ1-2; abundance: few; d_gene: NA; CDR3nt: TGTGCCAGCAGTTTAATTCTGGGAAATGGCTACACCTTC; CDR3aa: CASSLILGNGYTF
v_gene: TRBV29-1; j_gene: TRBJ1-2; abundance: NA; d_gene: TRBD1; CDR3nt: TGCAGCGTTATACAGGGGGCGAACTATGGCTACACCTTC; CDR3aa: CSVIQGANYGYTF
v_gene: TRBV5-1; j_gene: TRBJ1-1; abundance: NA; d_gene: NA; CDR3nt: TGCGCCAGCAGCCGTACCCGGGACAACTCTGAAGCTTTCTTT; CDR3aa: CASSRTRDNSEAFF
v_gene: TRBV19; j_gene: TRBJ1-1; abundance: few; d_gene: NA; CDR3nt: TGTGCCAGTAGTTTCCGACAGAGGACTGAAGCTTTCTTT; CDR3aa: CASSFRQRTEAFF
v_gene: TRBV5-1; j_gene: TRBJ2-2; abundance: many; d_gene: NA; CDR3nt: TGCGCCAGCAGCTTATTTATCCAGACAGACACCGGGGAGCTGTTTTTT; CDR3aa: CASSLFIQTDTGELFF
v_gene: TRBV5-1; j_gene: TRBJ2-7; abundance: many; d_gene: TRBD1; CDR3nt: TGCGCCAGCAGCCAAGGGACAGGGTACGAGCAGTACTTC; CDR3aa: CASSQGTGYEQYF
v_gene: TRBV9; j_gene: TRBJ2-7; abundance: NA; d_gene: TRBD1; CDR3nt: TGTGCCAGCAGCGTAACCGCTGCCGGGACAGGGGTTTACGAGCAGTACTTC; CDR3aa: CASSVTAAGTGVYEQYF
v_gene: TRBV5-5; j_gene: TRBJ1-2; abundance: NA; d_gene: NA; CDR3nt: TGTGCCAGCAGCCTTTTTGAGGGCTCTGATGGCTACACCTTC; CDR3aa: CASSLFEGSDGYTF